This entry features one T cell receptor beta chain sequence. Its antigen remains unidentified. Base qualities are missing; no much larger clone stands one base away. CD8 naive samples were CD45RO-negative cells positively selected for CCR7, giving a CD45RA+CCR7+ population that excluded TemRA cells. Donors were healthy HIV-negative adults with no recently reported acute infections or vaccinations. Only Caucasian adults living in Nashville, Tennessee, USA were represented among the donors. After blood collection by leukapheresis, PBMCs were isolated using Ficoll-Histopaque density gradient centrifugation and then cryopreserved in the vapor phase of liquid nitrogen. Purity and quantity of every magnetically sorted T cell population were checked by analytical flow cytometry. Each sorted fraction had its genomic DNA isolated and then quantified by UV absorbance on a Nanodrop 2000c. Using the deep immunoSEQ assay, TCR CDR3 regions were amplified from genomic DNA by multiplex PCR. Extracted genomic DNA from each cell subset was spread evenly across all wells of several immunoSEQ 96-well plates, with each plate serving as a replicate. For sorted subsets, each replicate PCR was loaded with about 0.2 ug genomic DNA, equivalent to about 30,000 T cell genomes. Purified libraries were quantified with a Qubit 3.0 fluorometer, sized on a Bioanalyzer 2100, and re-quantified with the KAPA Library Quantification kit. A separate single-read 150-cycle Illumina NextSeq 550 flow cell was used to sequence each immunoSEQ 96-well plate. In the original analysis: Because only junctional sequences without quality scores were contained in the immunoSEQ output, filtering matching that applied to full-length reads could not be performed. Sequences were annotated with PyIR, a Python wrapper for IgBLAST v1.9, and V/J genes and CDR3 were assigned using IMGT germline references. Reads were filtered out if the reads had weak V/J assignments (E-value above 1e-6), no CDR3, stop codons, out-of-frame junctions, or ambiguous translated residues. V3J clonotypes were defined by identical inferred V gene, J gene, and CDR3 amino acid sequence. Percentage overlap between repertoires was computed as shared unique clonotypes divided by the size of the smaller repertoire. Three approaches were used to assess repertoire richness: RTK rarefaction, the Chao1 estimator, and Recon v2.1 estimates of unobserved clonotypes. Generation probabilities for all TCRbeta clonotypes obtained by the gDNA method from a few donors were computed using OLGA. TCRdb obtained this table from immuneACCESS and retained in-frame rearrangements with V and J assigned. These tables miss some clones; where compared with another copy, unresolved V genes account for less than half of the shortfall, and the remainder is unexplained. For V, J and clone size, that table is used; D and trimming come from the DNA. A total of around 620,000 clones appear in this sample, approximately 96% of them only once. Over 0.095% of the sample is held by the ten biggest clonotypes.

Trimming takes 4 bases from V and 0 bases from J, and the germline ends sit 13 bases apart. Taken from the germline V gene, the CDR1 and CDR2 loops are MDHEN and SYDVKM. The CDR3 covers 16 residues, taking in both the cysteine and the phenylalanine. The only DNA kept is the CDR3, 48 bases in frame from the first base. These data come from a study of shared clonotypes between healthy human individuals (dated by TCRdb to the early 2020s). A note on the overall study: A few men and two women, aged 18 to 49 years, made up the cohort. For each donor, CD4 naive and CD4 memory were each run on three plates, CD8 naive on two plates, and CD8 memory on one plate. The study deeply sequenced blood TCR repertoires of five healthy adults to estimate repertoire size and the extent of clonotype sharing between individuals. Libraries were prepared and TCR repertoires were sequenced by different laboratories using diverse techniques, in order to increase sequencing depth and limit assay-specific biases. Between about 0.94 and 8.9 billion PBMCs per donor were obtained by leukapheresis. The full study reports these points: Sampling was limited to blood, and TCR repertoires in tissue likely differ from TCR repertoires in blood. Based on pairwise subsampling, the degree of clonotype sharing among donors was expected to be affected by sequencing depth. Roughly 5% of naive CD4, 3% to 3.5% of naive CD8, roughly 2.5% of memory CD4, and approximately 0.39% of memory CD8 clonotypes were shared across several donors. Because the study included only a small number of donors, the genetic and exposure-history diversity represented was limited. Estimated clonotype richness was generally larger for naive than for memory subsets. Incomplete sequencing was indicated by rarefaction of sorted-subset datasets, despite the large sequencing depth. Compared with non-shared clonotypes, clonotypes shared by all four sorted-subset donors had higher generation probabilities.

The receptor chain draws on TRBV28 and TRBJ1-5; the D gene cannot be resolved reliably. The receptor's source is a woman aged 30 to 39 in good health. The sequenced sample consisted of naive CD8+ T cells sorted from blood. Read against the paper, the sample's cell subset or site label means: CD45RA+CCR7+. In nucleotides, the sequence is TGTGCCAGCAGTTCGCCCAGTGGACTTAGCAATCAGCCCCAGCATTTT. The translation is CASSSPSGLSNQPQHF.